This TCR beta chain was captured by sequencing in a study of T cell responses to AZD1222 COVID-19 vaccine. Study-wide results and caveats: None of the repertoires were sampled until the peak T cell response had passed. Baseline seropositives among AZD1222 recipients totaled only 5 to 7.

Assay: immunoSEQ multiplex PCR; the TCRdb copy retains only in-frame clones and omits some. The sample includes under 110,000 clones, around 87% of them seen just once. A note on this clone: The antigen is not known.

The CDR3 length is 12 residues. The germline V gene encodes CDR1 MDHEN and CDR2 SYDVKM. V was cut by 6 bases and J by 5 bases, with 10 bases left in between. The rearrangement uses TRBV28 and TRBJ1-1; possibly TRBD1 for D (5 bases). This specimen consisted of peripheral blood, obtained 28 days after the second AZD1222 dose. This TCR was sampled from an adult who received the AZD1222 COVID-19 vaccine. In DNA form, the CDR3 reads TGTGCCAGCAGGAGGGGTGAAACTGAAGCTTTCTTT. Its translation: CASRRGETEAFF.